Listed below are T cell receptor beta chains from one sample, sequenced in a study of blood T cell repertoires in COVID-19. Assay used: immunoSEQ multiplex PCR; TCRdb lists only in-frame clones, some missing. The profile shows 90,000 to 150,000 clones, 85% to 90% of them singletons. The source material was peripheral blood. The receptors here all came from a man in his sixties or seventies with active or convalescent COVID-19. Both conserved end residues are part of each CDR3. A D gene is named only where the DNA matches it firmly. A clone size is listed for some rows: how often the clone was seen (once, few, many), or a class if it is expanded.

clone size,D gene,J gene,V gene,CDR3 DNA,CDR3 protein
.,.,TRBJ2-2,TRBV10-3,TGTGCCATCAGTGAATATGGCGCAGGGATGAACACCGGGGAGCTGTTTTTT,CAISEYGAGMNTGELFF
.,.,TRBJ2-3,TRBV29-1,TGCAGCGCCTACACAGATACGCAGTATTTT,CSAYTDTQYF
.,.,TRBJ1-1,TRBV7-9,TGTGCCAGCAGCTTAATGGGCCAGATCCCTCCTACTGAAGCTTTCTTT,CASSLMGQIPPTEAFF
once,.,TRBJ2-5,TRBV10-3,TGCGCCAGGAGGGTAGTTATGGAGACCCAGTACTTC,CARRVVMETQYF
.,TRBD1,TRBJ2-7,TRBV10-3,TGTGCCATCAGTTTACTATTTGTCCGGGACAGGGGACCTGCCGGTGAGAACTACGAGCAGTACTTC,CAISLLFVRDRGPAGENYEQYF
.,.,TRBJ1-1,TRBV6-5,TGTGCCAGCAGAAAAGACAGAAGCATGAACACTGAAGCTTTCTTT,CASRKDRSMNTEAFF
.,TRBD2,TRBJ2-3,TRBV3-1/TRBV3-2,TGTGCCAGCAGCCAAGGGTGGCTAGCGGGGACATCGACTAGCACAGATACGCAGTATTTT,CASSQGWLAGTSTSTDTQYF
.,TRBD1,TRBJ1-5,TRBV9,TGTGCCAGCAGCGTAGGGACAGGGGTCAATCAGCCCCAGCATTTT,CASSVGTGVNQPQHF
.,TRBD1,TRBJ2-1,TRBV11-2,TGTGCCAGCAATGCCGGGACAGGGAACCCCCTCTCCTACAATGAGCAGTTCTTC,CASNAGTGNPLSYNEQFF
.,TRBD2,TRBJ2-1,TRBV28,TGTGCCAGCAGTTCCGCCGGGACTAGCGGGTTCGATGAGCAGTTCTTC,CASSSAGTSGFDEQFF
.,.,TRBJ1-2,TRBV28,TGTGCCAGCATCGATGGTGTTAGCTATGGCTACACCTTC,CASIDGVSYGYTF
.,.,TRBJ2-7,TRBV19,TGTGCCAGTAGTATAGAGGCGCGGGCCGAGCAGTACTTC,CASSIEARAEQYF
.,TRBD1,TRBJ1-5,TRBV6-5,TGTGCCAGCAGTTCGGGACAGCGGCAGCCCCAGCATTTT,CASSSGQRQPQHF
once,.,TRBJ1-2,TRBV12-3/TRBV12-4,TGTGCCAGCAGTACCTGGTCAGGCGGCTACACCTTC,CASSTWSGGYTF
.,.,TRBJ1-2,TRBV19,TGTGCCAGTCGGCCGGTACAGTCATCGCAGAGACATGGCTACACCTTC,CASRPVQSSQRHGYTF
.,.,TRBJ1-6,TRBV14,TGTGCCAGCAGCGCGAACCTGAGGGAGTATTCACCCCTCCACTTT,CASSANLREYSPLHF
.,.,TRBJ1-4,TRBV4-2,TGTGCCAGCAGCCCTCGGCAGGGTGCGGAAAAACTGTTTTTT,CASSPRQGAEKLFF
once,.,TRBJ1-5,TRBV6-5,TGTGCCAGCCAGGACACTAGCAATCAGCCCCAGCATTTT,CASQDTSNQPQHF
.,TRBD2,TRBJ2-7,TRBV19,TGTGCCAGTAGTATATCTACTAGCGGAATCTACGAGCAGTACTTC,CASSISTSGIYEQYF
.,TRBD1,TRBJ2-3,TRBV7-9,TGTGCCAGCAGCTTGGCGGGTGGACAGGGTATTGCTGGAGATACGCAGTATTTT,CASSLAGGQGIAGDTQYF
once,TRBD2,TRBJ2-7,TRBV2,TGTGCCAGCACATCCGGGACTAGCGAGCGGCTAGGGTACTTC,CASTSGTSERLGYF
.,.,TRBJ1-1,TRBV3-1/TRBV3-2,TGTGCCAGCAGCCCGAGGCCGAGCAACGGGGTGAACACTGAAGCTTTCTTT,CASSPRPSNGVNTEAFF
.,.,TRBJ2-1,TRBV19,TGTGCCAGTAGTCTGAGCGGGAATGAGCAGTTCTTC,CASSLSGNEQFF
.,TRBD2,TRBJ2-1,TRBV7-9,TGTGCCAGCAGCTTCGGGACTAGCCCTGAGAATGAGCAGTTCTTC,CASSFGTSPENEQFF
.,.,TRBJ2-1,TRBV7-3,TGTGCCAGCAGCTTGGGGGGAGGCCTCTACAATGAGCAGTTCTTC,CASSLGGGLYNEQFF
.,.,TRBJ2-1,TRBV28,TGTGCCAGCAGCCCCCCCGGGGAACGATATAGTGAGCAGTTCTTC,CASSPPGERYSEQFF
once,.,TRBJ1-1,TRBV19,TGTGCCAGTAGTATCGGACAGTATAACATGAACACTGAAGCTTTCTTT,CASSIGQYNMNTEAFF
.,.,TRBJ2-2,TRBV10-1,TGCGCCAGCAGCCCGGGTTGGAGTGGGAGCACCGGGGAGCTGTTTTTT,CASSPGWSGSTGELFF
few,.,TRBJ1-5,TRBV27,TGTGCCAGCGGCCGAGGAGGAAACCAGCCCCAGCATTTT,CASGRGGNQPQHF
once,.,TRBJ1-6,TRBV30,TGTGCCTGGACTCCGAAGAGCTCCTATAATTCACCCCTCCACTTT,CAWTPKSSYNSPLHF
.,TRBD1,TRBJ2-1,TRBV5-1,TGCGCCAGCAGCTTAGACAGGGGTCGGGGTGAGCAGTTCTTC,CASSLDRGRGEQFF
once,.,TRBJ1-6,TRBV3-1/TRBV3-2,TGTGCCAGCAGCCAAGATGGAGGAGGGACGGGATCACCCCTCCACTTT,CASSQDGGGTGSPLHF
.,TRBD1,TRBJ1-6,TRBV5-6,TGTGCCAGCAGCTTGGGGAGTCACGGGACAGGTTTTAATTCACCCCTCCACTTT,CASSLGSHGTGFNSPLHF
once,TRBD1,TRBJ2-2,TRBV18,TGTGCCAGCTCACCCGACAGGGGGCTTAACACCGGGGAGCTGTTTTTT,CASSPDRGLNTGELFF
.,.,TRBJ2-5,TRBV2,TGTGCCAGCAGTAAACGGACAGACCAAGAGACCCAGTACTTC,CASSKRTDQETQYF
.,TRBD2,TRBJ2-5,TRBV15,TGTGCCACCAGCAGTAGCGAACCCGGCGGGAGGTACCAAGAGACCCAGTACTTC,CATSSSEPGGRYQETQYF
.,TRBD2,TRBJ2-1,TRBV5-4,TGTGCCAGCAGCTTTTATGGGACTAGCGGCTACAATGAGCAGTTCTTC,CASSFYGTSGYNEQFF